The clone carrying this T cell receptor beta chain has only a few counts. Its specificity is not known. The data were taken from a study of T cell responses to AZD1222 COVID-19 vaccine. Deletions cut 2 bases from V and 0 bases from J, with 6 bases between. This CDR3 has 14 residues. Per the germline V gene, CDR1 is LGHDT and CDR2 is YNNKEL (reference sequence). Study observations and caveats: Reportedly, nearly half of unique spike TCRs recognized epitopes outside B.1.351/B.1.1.7 mutations. Just a handful of people given AZD1222 tested seropositive at baseline. Spike-wide vaccine-associated CD4 TCRs dominated at 160-218 and 743-854. Donors skewed white British and female; clonal diversity was possibly underestimated.

Generated by immunoSEQ multiplex PCR, the TCRdb table keeps only in-frame clones and is missing some. The sample lists approximately 110,000 clones; about 88% were seen once. This clonotype was sampled from an adult in good health. J is TRBJ2-3 and V is TRBV3-1 (or the pseudogene TRBV3-2), with D possibly being TRBD2 (5 bases). The specimen comprised peripheral blood, sampled on day 0 of AZD1222 vaccination. The CDR3 DNA is TGTGCCAGCAGCCAATGGGAGAGCACAGATACGCAGTATTTT. It translates to CASSQWESTDTQYF.